This T cell receptor (beta chain) was documented in a study of T cell repertoires in cytomegalovirus infection. Study overall: Alongside well-studied HLA-B-restricted CMV epitopes, recently identified HLA-C-restricted CMV epitopes were also used. The public TCR beta signatures pointed to both CMV infection and matching HLA type. Study results and limitations: Ex vivo responses were dominated by HLA-C-restricted CMV-specific TCR beta clonotypes.

A remark on this clonotype: Its cognate antigen is unknown.

TCRdb analysed the reads with MiXCR anew, one entry per CDR3 protein. The sample gives 750,000 to 950,000 distinct CDR3 sequences, about 27% of which show up once; 13% is in the top ten. The CDR3 sequence is 15 residues long. The V segment lost 4 bases and the J segment 4 bases; nucleotides outside the gene matches: 9. Germline lookup yields CDR1 LGHNT and CDR2 FRNRAP. The sample here was cultured CD8+ T cells from PBMCs, taken from culture after CMV antigen stimulation. The chain links TRBV12-5 to TRBJ1-2, with TRBD1 matching 7 bases. The sequence was collected from a human donor in good health (CMV status not recorded). Some clones in this sample may be carry-over from other donors' samples. DNA for the CDR3: TGTGCTAGTGGTTCGGACCACCCAGGGGGCTATGGCTACACCTTC. It codes for CASGSDHPGGYGYTF.